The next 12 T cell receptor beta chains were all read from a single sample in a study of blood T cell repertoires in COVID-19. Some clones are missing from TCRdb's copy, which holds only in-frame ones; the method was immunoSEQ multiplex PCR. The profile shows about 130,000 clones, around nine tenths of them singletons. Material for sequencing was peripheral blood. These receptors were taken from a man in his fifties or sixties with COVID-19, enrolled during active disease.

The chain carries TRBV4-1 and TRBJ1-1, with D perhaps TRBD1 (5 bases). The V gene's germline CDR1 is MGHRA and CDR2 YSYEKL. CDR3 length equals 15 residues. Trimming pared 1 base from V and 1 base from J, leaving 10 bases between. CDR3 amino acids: CASSQGLQGNTEAFF. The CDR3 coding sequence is TGCGCCAGCAGCCAAGGGTTGCAGGGGAACACTGAAGCTTTCTTT.

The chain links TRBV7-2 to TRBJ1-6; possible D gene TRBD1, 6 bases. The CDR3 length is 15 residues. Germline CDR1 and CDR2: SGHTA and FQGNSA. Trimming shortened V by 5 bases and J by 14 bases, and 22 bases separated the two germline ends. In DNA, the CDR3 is TGTGCCAGCAGCCCCCAGACAGGTGGGGGCGTGTCCCTCCACTTT. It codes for CASSPQTGGGVSLHF.

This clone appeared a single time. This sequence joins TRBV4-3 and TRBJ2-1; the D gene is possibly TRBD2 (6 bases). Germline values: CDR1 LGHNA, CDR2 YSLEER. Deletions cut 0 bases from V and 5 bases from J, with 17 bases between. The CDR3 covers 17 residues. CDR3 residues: CASSQDVFSGANNEQFF. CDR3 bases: TGCGCCAGCAGCCAAGATGTTTTTTCGGGAGCCAACAATGAGCAGTTCTTC.

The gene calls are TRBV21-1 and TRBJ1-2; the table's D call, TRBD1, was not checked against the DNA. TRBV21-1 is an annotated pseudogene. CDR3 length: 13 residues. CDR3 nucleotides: TGTGCCAGCCTTGGGTACAGTCAGGGGGCTGTGACCTTC. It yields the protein CASLGYSQGAVTF.

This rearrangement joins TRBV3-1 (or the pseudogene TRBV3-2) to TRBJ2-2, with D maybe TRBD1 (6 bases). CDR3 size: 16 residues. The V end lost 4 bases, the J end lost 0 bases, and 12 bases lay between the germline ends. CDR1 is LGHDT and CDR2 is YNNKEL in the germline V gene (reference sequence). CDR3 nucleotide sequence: TGTGCCAGCAGCCCCCGACAGGAGCCGAACACCGGGGAGCTGTTTTTT. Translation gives CASSPRQEPNTGELFF.

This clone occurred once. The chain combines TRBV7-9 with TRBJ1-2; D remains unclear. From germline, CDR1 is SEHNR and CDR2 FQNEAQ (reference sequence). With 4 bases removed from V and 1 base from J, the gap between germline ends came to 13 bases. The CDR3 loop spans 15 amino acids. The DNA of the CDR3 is TGTGCCAGCAGCTCCCCCGGGAACTATAACTATGGCTACACCTTC. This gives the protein CASSSPGNYNYGYTF.

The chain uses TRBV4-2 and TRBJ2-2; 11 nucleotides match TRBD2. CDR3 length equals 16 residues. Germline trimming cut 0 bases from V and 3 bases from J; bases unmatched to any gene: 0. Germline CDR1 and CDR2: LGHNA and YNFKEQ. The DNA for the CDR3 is TGTGCCAGCAGCCAAGAACTAGCGGGGGACACCGGGGAGCTGTTTTTT. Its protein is CASSQELAGDTGELFF.

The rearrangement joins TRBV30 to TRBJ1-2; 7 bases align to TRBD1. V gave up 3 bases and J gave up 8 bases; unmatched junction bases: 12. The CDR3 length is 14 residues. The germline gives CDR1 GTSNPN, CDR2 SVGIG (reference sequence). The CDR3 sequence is CAWSPTSGGGGYTF. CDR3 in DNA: TGTGCCTGGAGCCCAACGTCAGGGGGAGGAGGCTACACCTTC.

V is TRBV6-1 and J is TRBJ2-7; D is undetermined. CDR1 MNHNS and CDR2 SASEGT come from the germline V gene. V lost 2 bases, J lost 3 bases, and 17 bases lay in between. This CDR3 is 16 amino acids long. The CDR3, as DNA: TGTGCCAGCAGTGAAAGAGAGGCAGCTATTCGCTACGAGCAGTACTTC. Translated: CASSEREAAIRYEQYF.

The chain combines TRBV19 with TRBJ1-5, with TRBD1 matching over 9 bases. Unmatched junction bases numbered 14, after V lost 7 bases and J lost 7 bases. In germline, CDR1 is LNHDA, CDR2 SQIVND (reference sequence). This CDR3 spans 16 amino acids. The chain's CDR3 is CASNPSNRGRSQPQHF. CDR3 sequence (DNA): TGTGCCAGTAATCCTTCAAACAGGGGGCGTAGCCAGCCCCAGCATTTT.

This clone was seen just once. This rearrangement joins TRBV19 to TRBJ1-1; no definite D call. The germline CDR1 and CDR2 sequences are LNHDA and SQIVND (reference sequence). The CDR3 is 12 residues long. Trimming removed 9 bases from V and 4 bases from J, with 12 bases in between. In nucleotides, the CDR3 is TGTGCCAGCACATCACGGGGCACTGAAGCTTTCTTT. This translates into CASTSRGTEAFF.

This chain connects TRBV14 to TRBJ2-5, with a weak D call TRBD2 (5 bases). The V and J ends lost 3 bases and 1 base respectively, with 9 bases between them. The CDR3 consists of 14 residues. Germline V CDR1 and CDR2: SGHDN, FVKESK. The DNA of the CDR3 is TGTGCCAGCAGCCACCTACGGGGCCAAGAGACCCAGTACTTC. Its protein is CASSHLRGQETQYF.